The 15 T cell receptor beta chains given below trace back to one sample, sequenced in a study of cytomegalovirus exposure and HLA in healthy donors. The PCR ran on 60 Vbeta and 13 Jbeta primers. This table comes from immunoSEQ multiplex PCR, and its TCRdb copy is limited to in-frame clones, with some not included. Here the sample spans some 190,000 clones, about 85% being singletons. Sequences were obtained from PBMCs. Receptors were obtained from a girl between 10 and 17 years old in good health and CMV-seropositive.

The genes are TRBV7-9 and TRBJ2-6, with D tentatively TRBD1 (6 bases). The V end was cut by 5 bases, the J end by 0 bases, with 17 bases between. This CDR3 has 18 residues. CDR1 SEHNR and CDR2 FQNEAQ come from the germline V gene (reference sequence). CDR3 sequence: CASSPTGTRVSGANVLTF. CDR3 bases: TGTGCCAGCAGCCCAACCGGGACAAGGGTCTCTGGGGCCAACGTCCTGACTTTC.

The J gene is TRBJ1-2, the V gene TRBV7-9, with D tentatively TRBD1 (5 bases). Germline V gene lookup returns CDR1 SEHNR and CDR2 FQNEAQ (reference sequence). The CDR3 covers 14 residues. Trimming removed 1 base at V and 3 bases at J, with 9 bases between. CDR3 in amino acids: CASSLGGGDYGYTF. In nucleotides, the CDR3 is TGTGCCAGCAGCTTAGGTGGGGGGGACTATGGCTACACCTTC.

This rearrangement joins TRBV7-6 to TRBJ2-2, with 13 bases fitting TRBD2. The CDR3 loop spans 18 amino acids. Per the germline V gene, CDR1 is SGHVS and CDR2 is FNYEAQ. V trimming: 5 bases; J trimming: 1 base; junction bases outside the gene matches: 7. CDR3 sequence: CASSRTSGRLRNTGELFF. The CDR3 region has the DNA TGTGCCAGCAGCCGGACTAGCGGGAGATTGAGGAACACCGGGGAGCTGTTTTTT.

This clone was detected only a few times. The chain links TRBV4-3 to TRBJ2-7; 8 bases agree with TRBD2. The CDR3 consists of 17 residues. Germline values: CDR1 LGHNA, CDR2 YSLEER. The trim removed 1 base at V and 2 bases at J, leaving 10 bases unmatched. The CDR3 DNA is TGCGCCAGCAGCCAAGGTAGGCTAGCGGGTTCTACCTACGAGCAGTACTTC. It yields the protein CASSQGRLAGSTYEQYF.

For this clone: A junction end diverges from the germline sequence, so it may reflect a read error. The rearrangement links TRBV6-5 to TRBJ1-6; the D is unclear. The CDR3 is 15 amino acids. Germline assignment: CDR1 MNHEY and CDR2 SVGAGI. CDR3 bases: TGTGCCAGCGGTTACAGCCTTACTTATAATTCACCCCTCCACTTT. Amino acid sequence: CASGYSLTYNSPLHF.

The gene calls are TRBV10-3 and TRBJ2-1, with D unresolved. Trimming removed 10 bases from V and 0 bases from J, with 10 bases in between. The CDR3 has 13 amino acids. Germline lookup yields CDR1 ENHRY and CDR2 SYGVKD. The CDR3 region is CATRPSSYNEQFF. The CDR3 DNA sequence: TGTGCCACGCGCCCGAGCTCCTACAATGAGCAGTTCTTC.

This clone came up a few times. The V and J genes are TRBV19 and TRBJ1-5; a weak D match, TRBD1 (5 bases). Germline values: CDR1 LNHDA, CDR2 SQIVND (reference sequence). CDR3 length equals 12 residues. In DNA form, the CDR3 reads TGTGCGTCGGGGGAGGGGCATCAGCCCCAGCATTTT. Residues: CASGEGHQPQHF.

The chain carries TRBV11-3 and TRBJ2-1; the match to TRBD2 covers 8 bases. Germline V gives CDR1 SGHNT, CDR2 YENEEA. The CDR3 is 20 amino acids. V lost 1 base to trimming and J lost 3 bases; unmatched junction nucleotides: 17. This CDR3 is CASSLGVTSGPYAVYNEQFF. The CDR3 DNA reads as TGTGCCAGCAGCTTAGGGGTTACTAGCGGACCTTACGCAGTCTACAATGAGCAGTTCTTC.

V gene TRBV11-2 combines with J gene TRBJ2-3, with 9 bases aligning to TRBD2. With 5 bases clipped from V and 6 bases from J, the junction kept 18 bases outside the gene matches. Germline lookup yields CDR1 SGHAT and CDR2 FQNNGV. This CDR3 contains 18 residues. CDR3 DNA sequence: TGTGCCAGCAGCCCAGGGGTCAAGGCTAGCGGGATTTACGATACGCAGTATTTT. As protein: CASSPGVKASGIYDTQYF.

This sequence joins TRBV7-9 and TRBJ2-7; a weak D match, TRBD2 (6 bases). The CDR3 is 12 amino acids. The germline V and J ends were trimmed by 4 bases and 2 bases, with 6 bases remaining between them. Germline CDR1 reads SEHNR; CDR2 reads FQNEAQ (reference sequence). The CDR3 DNA follows: TGTGCCAGCAGCTGGGGGGCCTACGAGCAGTACTTC. This sequence encodes CASSWGAYEQYF. The full variable domain, in which reference TRBV7-9 and TRBJ2-7 provide the parts outside the CDR3, is DTGVSQNPRHKITKRGQNVTFRCDPISEHNRLYWYRQTLGQGPEFLTYFQNEAQLEKSRLLSDRFSAERPKGSFSTLEIQRTEQGDSAMYLCASSWGAYEQYFGPGTRLTVT.

The rearrangement links TRBV29-1 to TRBJ1-1; 9 bases align to TRBD1. The V gene's germline CDR1 is SQVTM and CDR2 ANQGSEA. CDR3 length: 14 residues. The junction had 10 bases not matched to a gene; V was cut back by 6 bases and J by 5 bases. CDR3 in amino acids: CSVGSTGGGTEAFF. The CDR3 nucleotides read TGCAGCGTCGGCTCGACAGGGGGAGGGACTGAAGCTTTCTTT.

The rearrangement joins TRBV18 to TRBJ2-1; 7 bases match TRBD1. CDR3 length: 16 amino acids. The V gene's germline CDR1 is KGHSH and CDR2 LQKENI. Trimming took 2 bases from V and 4 from J; bases not matched to a gene: 8. The CDR3 DNA reads as TGTGCCAGCTCACCAGACAGGGAGAGACGGTACAATGAGCAGTTCTTC. It encodes CASSPDRERRYNEQFF.

This chain links TRBV7-2 with TRBJ2-1; 11 nucleotides agree with TRBD2. The germline V gene encodes CDR1 SGHTA and CDR2 FQGNSA. CDR3 size: 15 residues. After removal of 5 bases from V and 6 bases from J, the junction contained 6 bases not matched to a gene. This chain's CDR3 is CASSTRLAGGNEQFF. The CDR3 bases are TGTGCCAGCAGCACTCGGCTAGCGGGAGGCAATGAGCAGTTCTTC.

This chain uses TRBV9 with TRBJ1-2; 7 bases fit TRBD1. The CDR3 spans 15 residues. The J segment lost 7 bases and the V segment lost 4 bases, leaving 13 bases of the junction unmatched. Germline assignment: CDR1 SGDLS and CDR2 YYNGEE. For the CDR3, the DNA is TGTGCCAGCAGCTTTTACGTCGACAGGGATTTTGGCTACACCTTC. As protein: CASSFYVDRDFGYTF.

The chain carries TRBV7-9 and TRBJ1-3; 9 bases fit TRBD1. The CDR3 is 17 residues long. V trimming: 5 bases; J trimming: 0 bases; junction bases outside the gene matches: 8. Looked up from germline, CDR1 is SEHNR and CDR2 is FQNEAQ (reference sequence). The chain's CDR3 is CASSPSRTGASGNTIYF. CDR3 DNA: TGTGCCAGCAGCCCCAGTCGGACAGGGGCCTCTGGAAACACCATATATTTT.